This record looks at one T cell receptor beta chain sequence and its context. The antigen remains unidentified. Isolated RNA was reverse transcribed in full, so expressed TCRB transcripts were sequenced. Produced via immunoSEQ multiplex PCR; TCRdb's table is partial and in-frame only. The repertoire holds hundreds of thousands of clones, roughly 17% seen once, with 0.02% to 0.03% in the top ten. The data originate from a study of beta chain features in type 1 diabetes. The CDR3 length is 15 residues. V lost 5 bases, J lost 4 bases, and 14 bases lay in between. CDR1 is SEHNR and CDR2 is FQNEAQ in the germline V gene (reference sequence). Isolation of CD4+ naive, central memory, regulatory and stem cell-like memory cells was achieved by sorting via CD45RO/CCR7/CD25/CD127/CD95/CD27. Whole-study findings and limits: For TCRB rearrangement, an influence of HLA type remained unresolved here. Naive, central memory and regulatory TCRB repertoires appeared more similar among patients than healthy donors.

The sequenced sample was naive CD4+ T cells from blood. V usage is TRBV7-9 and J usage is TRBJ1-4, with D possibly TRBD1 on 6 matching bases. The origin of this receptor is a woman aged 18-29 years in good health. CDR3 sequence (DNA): TGTGCCAGCAGCCCGGACAGCGGGCTTAATGAAAAACTGTTTTTT. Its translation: CASSPDSGLNEKLFF.